The T cell receptor beta chain under discussion was sequenced for a study of blood T cells in healthy people across ages. The use of a sample-barcoded 5' primer and a J-beta primer mix characterized a second PCR of roughly 6 to 12 cycles. From the 5' RACE reads, TCRdb called clonotypes with MiXCR, one entry per CDR3 protein. This sample has about 1.5 million distinct CDR3 sequences, with roughly two fifths found just once. As to this clonotype: Its matching antigen is unknown.

Points from the study as a whole: Unsorted PBMC input precluded a conclusive naive versus antigen-experienced comparison. Older individuals had lower TCR beta diversity per million T cells (the decline was roughly linear).

V lost 3 bases, J lost 7 bases, and 18 bases lay in between. This CDR3 is 16 amino acids long. The V gene's germline CDR1 is KGHDR and CDR2 SFDVKD. The TCR was taken from a woman younger than 30 in good health. The rearrangement links TRBV24-1 to TRBJ1-5, with D tentatively TRBD1 (6 bases). The sequenced sample consisted of blood. DNA of the CDR3: TGTGCCACCAGTGATCTTTTCGGACAGTTTCTGCAGCCCCAGCATTTT. It yields the protein CATSDLFGQFLQPQHF.